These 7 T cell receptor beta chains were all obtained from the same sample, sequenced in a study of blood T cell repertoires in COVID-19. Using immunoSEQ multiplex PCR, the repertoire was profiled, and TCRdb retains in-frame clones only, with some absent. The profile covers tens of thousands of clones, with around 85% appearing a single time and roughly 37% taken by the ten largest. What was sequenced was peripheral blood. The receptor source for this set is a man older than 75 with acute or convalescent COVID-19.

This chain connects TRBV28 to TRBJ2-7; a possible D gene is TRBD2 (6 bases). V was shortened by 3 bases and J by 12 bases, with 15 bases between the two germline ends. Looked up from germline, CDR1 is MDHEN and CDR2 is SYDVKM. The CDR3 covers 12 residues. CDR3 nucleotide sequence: TGTGCCAGCAGTTTGGACAATAGCGGAGCGTACTTC. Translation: CASSLDNSGAYF.

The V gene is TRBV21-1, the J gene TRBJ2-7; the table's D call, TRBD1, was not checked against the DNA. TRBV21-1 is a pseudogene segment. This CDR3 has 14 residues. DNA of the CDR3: TGTGCCAGCAGCCCAAGGGTATGGACAAACGAGCAGTACTTC. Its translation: CASSPRVWTNEQYF.

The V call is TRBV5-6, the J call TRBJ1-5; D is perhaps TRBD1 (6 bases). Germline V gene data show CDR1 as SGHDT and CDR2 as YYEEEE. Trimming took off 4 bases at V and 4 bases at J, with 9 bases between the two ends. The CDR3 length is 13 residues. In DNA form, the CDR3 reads TGTGCCAGCAGCAGGACAGAGAATCAGCCCCAGCATTTT. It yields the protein CASSRTENQPQHF.

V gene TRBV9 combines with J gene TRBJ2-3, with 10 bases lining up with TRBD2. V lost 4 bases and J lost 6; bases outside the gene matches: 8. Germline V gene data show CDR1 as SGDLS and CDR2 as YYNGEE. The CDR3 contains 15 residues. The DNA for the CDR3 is TGTGCCAGCAGCACGACGGGGACTAGCGCCGATACGCAGTATTTT. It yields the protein CASSTTGTSADTQYF. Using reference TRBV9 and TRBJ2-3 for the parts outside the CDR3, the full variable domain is DSGVTQTPKHLITATGQRVTLRCSPRSGDLSVYWYQQSLDQGLQFLIQYYNGEERAKGNILERFSAQQFPDLHSELNLSSLELGDSALYFCASSTTGTSADTQYFGPGTRLTVL.

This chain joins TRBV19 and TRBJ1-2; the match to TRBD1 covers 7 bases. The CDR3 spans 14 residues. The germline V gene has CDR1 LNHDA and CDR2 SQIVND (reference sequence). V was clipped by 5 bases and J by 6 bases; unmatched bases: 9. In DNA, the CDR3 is TGTGCCAGTAGTCCTGTGACAGGGATGGATGGCTACACCTTC. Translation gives CASSPVTGMDGYTF.

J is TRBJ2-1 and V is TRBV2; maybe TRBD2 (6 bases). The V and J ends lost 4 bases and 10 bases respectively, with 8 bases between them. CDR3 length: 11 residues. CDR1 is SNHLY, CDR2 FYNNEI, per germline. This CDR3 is CASSGTSEQFF. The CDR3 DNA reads TGTGCCAGCAGTGGAACTAGCGAGCAGTTCTTC.

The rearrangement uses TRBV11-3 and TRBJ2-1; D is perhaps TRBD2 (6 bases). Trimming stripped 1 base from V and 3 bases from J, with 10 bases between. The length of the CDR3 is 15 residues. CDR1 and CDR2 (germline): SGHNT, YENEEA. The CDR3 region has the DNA TGTGCCAGCAGCTTAGGCCTAGCGAGCTACAATGAGCAGTTCTTC. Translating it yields CASSLGLASYNEQFF.